This T cell receptor (beta chain) was sequenced during a study of blood T cell repertoires in COVID-19. Study background: Collection of acute and convalescent COVID-19 samples took place in the United States, Italy and Spain. The cDNA or gDNA used as material had been derived from T cells, B-cell-depleted T cells, or PBMCs.

Original handling: Counts of nucleated cells, estimated from reference gene primer amplification, were obtained. This table comes from immunoSEQ multiplex PCR, and its TCRdb copy is limited to in-frame clones, with some not included. The V and J calls and clone size are taken from that table; D and trimming were inferred from the DNA. The data show roughly 100,000 clones, nearly 90% seen once. CDR3 length: 14 residues. Germline assignment: CDR1 SGHVS and CDR2 FQNEAQ. Trimming left V 1 base short and J 1 base short, with 8 bases between. V gene TRBV7-8 combines with J gene TRBJ2-7, with D perhaps TRBD2 (5 bases). The sequence derives from a man aged 50-60 years in a cohort sampled during active COVID-19. Sequenced: peripheral blood. DNA for the CDR3: TGTGCCAGCAGCTTAGGGGAGCATTCCTACGAGCAGTACTTC. Translating it yields CASSLGEHSYEQYF.